A selection of T cell receptor beta chains follows, all from one sample in a study of T cells in Graves' hyperthyroidism and ophthalmopathy. TCRdb processed the multiplex PCR reads anew with MiXCR; each CDR3 protein has one entry. The sample contains hundreds of thousands of distinct CDR3 sequences, about half of which appear only once. The source material was peripheral blood or thyroid tissue (not recorded which). The receptors here all came from a young woman with Graves' hyperthyroidism. Both conserved end residues are part of each CDR3. A D gene is named only where the DNA matches it firmly. Clone size is not always given. Where it is, it says once, few, many or a class for expanded clones.

d_gene: TRBD1
len: 16
v_gene: TRBV10-3
j_gene: TRBJ2-5
abundance: .
CDR3nt: TGTGCCATCAGTGAGTCATTAGCAGGGGGTTGCGAGACCCAGTACTTC
CDR3aa: CAISESLAGGCETQYF

d_gene: .
len: 14
v_gene: TRBV12-3/TRBV12-4
j_gene: TRBJ1-1
abundance: few
CDR3nt: TGTGCCAGCAAGGTTCTCGGGCAGGCAGCTGAAGCTTTCTTT
CDR3aa: CASKVLGQAAEAFF

d_gene: .
len: 14
v_gene: TRBV7-8
j_gene: TRBJ1-6
abundance: few
CDR3nt: TGTGCCAGCAGCTTCACGGTATATAATTCACCCCTCCACTTT
CDR3aa: CASSFTVYNSPLHF

d_gene: TRBD2
len: 13
v_gene: TRBV2
j_gene: TRBJ2-7
abundance: once
CDR3nt: TGTGCCAGCAGACAACTTGCGGGGGACGAGCAGTACTTC
CDR3aa: CASRQLAGDEQYF

d_gene: .
len: 11
v_gene: TRBV24-1
j_gene: TRBJ2-5
abundance: .
CDR3nt: TGTGCCACCAGTAGCGGGTTAACTCAGTACTTC
CDR3aa: CATSSGLTQYF

d_gene: TRBD1
len: 13
v_gene: TRBV29-1
j_gene: TRBJ1-5
abundance: few
CDR3nt: TGCAGCGTTCAAACAGGGGGCCGGCAGCCCCAGCATTTT
CDR3aa: CSVQTGGRQPQHF

d_gene: .
len: 16
v_gene: TRBV24-1
j_gene: TRBJ2-6
abundance: once
CDR3nt: TGTGCCACCGACCCCCGCAACAGGGCTGGGGCCAACGTCCTGACTTTC
CDR3aa: CATDPRNRAGANVLTF

d_gene: .
len: 12
v_gene: TRBV29-1
j_gene: TRBJ1-4
abundance: once
CDR3nt: TGCAGCCATCCGGGTCGCGATGAAAAACTGTTTTTT
CDR3aa: CSHPGRDEKLFF

d_gene: .
len: 14
v_gene: TRBV20-1
j_gene: TRBJ1-4
abundance: .
CDR3nt: TGCAGTGCTCATGTAACAGGGTTGAAAGAAAAACTGTTTTTT
CDR3aa: CSAHVTGLKEKLFF

d_gene: .
len: 9
v_gene: TRBV2
j_gene: TRBJ2-5
abundance: .
CDR3nt: TGTGCCAGCAGCCAAACCCAGGGTTTC
CDR3aa: CASSQTQGF

d_gene: .
len: 13
v_gene: TRBV20-1
j_gene: TRBJ1-1
abundance: .
CDR3nt: TGCAGTGCTAATGGGGGCAGCATCACTGAAGCTTTCTTT
CDR3aa: CSANGGSITEAFF

d_gene: .
len: 13
v_gene: TRBV29-1
j_gene: TRBJ2-7
abundance: many
CDR3nt: TGCAGCGTTGAAGGGGGCGACTCCTACGAGCAGTACTTC
CDR3aa: CSVEGGDSYEQYF

d_gene: .
len: 14
v_gene: TRBV19
j_gene: TRBJ2-7
abundance: .
CDR3nt: TGTGCCAGTAGTATCCGTCGGGGATCCTACGAGCAGTACTTC
CDR3aa: CASSIRRGSYEQYF

d_gene: TRBD1
len: 15
v_gene: TRBV6-5
j_gene: TRBJ1-1
abundance: few
CDR3nt: TGTGCCAGCAGTTATGGAGGGGGCGATTTCACTGAAGCTTTCTTT
CDR3aa: CASSYGGGDFTEAFF

d_gene: .
len: 11
v_gene: TRBV10-3
j_gene: TRBJ1-1
abundance: .
CDR3nt: TGTGCCATCAGTGGGATGGAGGAAGGTTTCTTT
CDR3aa: CAISGMEEGFF